Below, 29 T cell receptor beta chains from the same sample are listed, as sequenced in a study of OX40 agonist ivuxolimab in advanced cancers. Preparation of the library involved the immunoSEQ multiplex PCR assay. TCRdb stores this immuneACCESS table with in-frame sequences only. Part of the clones is absent; in the studies checked, under half of the shortfall reflects unresolved V genes, and no reason is known for the rest. The sample data list approximately 66,000 clones, and 85% of these were observed just once. The top ten constitute 0.8% to 1% of the sample. The specimen comprised CD4+ or CD8+ T cells sorted from blood, sampled in a trial of the OX40 agonist ivuxolimab. Receptors originate from an adult with an advanced solid tumor such as melanoma, head and neck, liver or kidney cancer.

The chain has TRBV4-2 and TRBJ1-5, with TRBD1 identical over 7 bases. V trimming: 1 base; J trimming: 8 bases; junction bases outside the gene matches: 8. CDR1 is LGHNA and CDR2 is YNFKEQ in the germline V gene. The CDR3 has 15 residues. CDR3 bases: TGTGCCAGCAGCCAAGCCGACAGGGAGAACAAGCCCCAGCATTTT. It translates to CASSQADRENKPQHF.

The chain combines TRBV27 with TRBJ1-1, with 7 positions matching TRBD1. Trimming took 4 bases from V and 3 from J; bases not matched to a gene: 2. The CDR3 extends over 13 amino acids. Germline values: CDR1 MNHEY, CDR2 SMNVEV (reference sequence). CDR3 in amino acids: CASSYRGDTEAFF. For the CDR3, the DNA is TGTGCCAGCAGTTACAGGGGAGACACTGAAGCTTTCTTT.

The V gene is TRBV5-6, the J gene TRBJ1-1; D is unclear. The germline CDR1 and CDR2 sequences are SGHDT and YYEEEE. The V and J ends lost 0 bases and 0 bases respectively, with 6 bases between them. CDR3 size: 14 residues. The CDR3 reads CASSLVGMNTEAFF. As DNA, the CDR3 is TGTGCCAGCAGCTTGGTTGGTATGAACACTGAAGCTTTCTTT.

The rearrangement links TRBV7-4 to TRBJ2-7; unclear D gene. The CDR3 is 15 amino acids. CDR1 and CDR2 (germline): SGHVT, SQSDAQ. Trimming removed 1 base at V and 2 bases at J, with 12 bases between. In DNA, the CDR3 is TGTGCCAGCAGCTTAGGCGTCCGGCTAACCTACGAGCAGTACTTC. Translated: CASSLGVRLTYEQYF.

This chain links TRBV7-9 with TRBJ1-4; the match to TRBD1 covers 9 bases. Germline CDR1 is SEHNR and CDR2 is FQNEAQ (reference sequence). This CDR3 region has 15 residues. The ends lost 5 bases at V and 5 bases at J; junction bases unmatched: 6. This chain's CDR3 is CASSPQTGGNEKLFF. In nucleotides, the CDR3 is TGTGCCAGCAGCCCACAGACAGGGGGGAATGAAAAACTGTTTTTT.

The chain uses TRBV5-6 and TRBJ1-2; a weak D match, TRBD1 (5 bases). Germline loops: CDR1 SGHDT, CDR2 YYEEEE. This CDR3 region has 16 residues. Trimming stripped 0 bases from V and 6 bases from J, with 18 bases between. CDR3 DNA sequence: TGTGCCAGCAGCTTGGGACGGGCGAAGGGGAGGAATGGCTACACCTTC. Translating it yields CASSLGRAKGRNGYTF.

The V call is TRBV7-6, the J call TRBJ2-1, with a weak D call TRBD1 (6 bases). Germline V gene sequence: CDR1 SGHVS, CDR2 FNYEAQ. This CDR3 has 12 residues. Trimming left V 7 bases short and J 9 bases short, with 13 bases between. In nucleotides, the CDR3 is TGTGCCAGCACTACAGGGAGAGGTGAGCAGTTCTTC. It translates to CASTTGRGEQFF. The variable domain in full, with the rest retrieved from reference TRBV7-6 and TRBJ2-1, is GAGVSQSPRYKVTKRGQDVALRCDPISGHVSLYWYRQALGQGPEFLTYFNYEAQQDKSGLPNDRFSAERPEGSISTLTIQRTEQRDSAMYRCASTTGRGEQFFGPGTRLTVL.

Note on this clone: An end of the junction does not agree with germline; a read error may underlie this. The V and J genes are TRBV7-6 and TRBJ2-7; 12 nucleotides align to TRBD2. CDR1 and CDR2 from the germline V gene are SGHVS and FNYEAQ. There are 14 residues in the CDR3. The CDR3 nucleotides read TGTGCCGGCAGCCCGTCGACTAGCGGGAGACAGCAGTACTTC. The encoded protein is CAGSPSTSGRQQYF.

The rearrangement links TRBV29-1 to TRBJ2-7; D perhaps matches TRBD1 (5 bases). In germline, CDR1 is SQVTM, CDR2 ANQGSEA. This CDR3 has 12 amino acids. V lost 6 bases and J lost 0, with 9 bases in between. CDR3 DNA: TGCAGCGTCCTACAGGACTCCTACGAGCAGTACTTC. It encodes CSVLQDSYEQYF.

The rearrangement joins TRBV6-5 to TRBJ2-7; 10 positions agree with TRBD1. Per germline, CDR1 MNHEY and CDR2 SVGAGI. V shed 6 bases and J 4 bases; nucleotides not matched to a gene: 6. This CDR3 is 14 amino acids long. CDR3 sequence: CASRTGGAGYEQYF. The CDR3 nucleotides are TGTGCCAGCAGGACAGGGGGCGCAGGGTACGAGCAGTACTTC.

V is TRBV10-3 and J is TRBJ1-4; D is undetermined. Germline V gene lookup returns CDR1 ENHRY and CDR2 SYGVKD. V shed 2 bases and J shed 10 bases, with 11 bases lying between them. This CDR3 is built from 13 residues. The CDR3, as DNA: TGTGCCATCAGTGAGCCCCTTGGCGGAAAACTGTTTTTT. Translating gives CAISEPLGGKLFF.

The rearrangement links TRBV30 to TRBJ2-6; D is undetermined. The CDR3 runs to 14 residues. Germline values: CDR1 GTSNPN, CDR2 SVGIG (reference sequence). Trimming left V 1 base short and J 1 base short, with 5 bases between. Here the CDR3 DNA reads TGTGCCTGGAGTGCGAGGTCTGGGGCCAACGTCCTGACTTTC. Its translation is CAWSARSGANVLTF.

The chain has TRBV6-1 and TRBJ2-1; D may be TRBD1 (6 bases). V lost 5 bases and J 4 bases, leaving 12 bases between the germline ends. This CDR3 contains 14 residues. Germline V gene lookup returns CDR1 MNHNS and CDR2 SASEGT. CDR3 amino acids: CASSSQGNYNEQFF. The CDR3 DNA reads TGTGCCAGCAGTTCTCAGGGGAATTACAATGAGCAGTTCTTC.

This clone was found a few times. The chain carries TRBV7-3 and TRBJ2-2, with 7 bases fitting TRBD2. This CDR3 region has 16 residues. The V gene's germline CDR1 is SGHTA and CDR2 FQGTGA. The V and J ends lost 5 bases and 4 bases, in that order; junction bases with no gene match: 10. The CDR3 spells CASSPKGGTTTGELFF. CDR3 nucleotide sequence: TGTGCCAGCAGCCCCAAGGGCGGGACTACCACCGGGGAGCTGTTTTTT.

This clone was counted between two and nine times. The CDR3 is CASGLTVNTEAFF. In DNA, the CDR3 is TGTGCTAGTGGTTTGACAGTGAACACTGAAGCTTTCTTT. The V and J genes are TRBV12-5 and TRBJ1-1; D is undetermined. The germline gives CDR1 LGHNT, CDR2 FRNRAP. V lost 2 bases, J lost 0 bases, and 4 bases lay in between. The CDR3 sequence is 13 residues long.

The chain couples TRBV5-5 to TRBJ1-5; 7 bases line up with TRBD1. The CDR3 has 14 residues. J gave up 6 bases and V 3 bases, and 6 bases lay outside the gene matches. Germline loops: CDR1 SGHKS, CDR2 YYEKEE (reference sequence). In nucleotides, the CDR3 is TGTGCCAGCAGCTCTCATCCAGGGGGTCAGCCCCAGCATTTT. This encodes CASSSHPGGQPQHF.

The chain carries TRBV7-2 and TRBJ2-1; 7 nucleotides line up with TRBD1. Looked up from germline, CDR1 is SGHTA and CDR2 is FQGNSA. V trimming: 7 bases; J trimming: 0 bases; junction bases outside the gene matches: 9. The CDR3 is 16 residues long. The CDR3 spells CASTKQGPFSYNEQFF. As DNA, the CDR3 is TGTGCCAGCACCAAACAGGGGCCCTTCTCCTACAATGAGCAGTTCTTC.

The rearrangement uses TRBV28 and TRBJ2-1, with 8 bases lining up with TRBD1. There are 14 residues in the CDR3. Trimming took 10 bases from V and 7 from J; bases not matched to a gene: 12. The germline V gene encodes CDR1 MDHEN and CDR2 SYDVKM. In DNA, the CDR3 is TGTGCCATTAGGGGGCAGGGGGCGTGGAATGAGCAGTTCTTC. Translating gives CAIRGQGAWNEQFF.

The chain has TRBV7-9 and TRBJ2-1; 7 positions match TRBD1. Unmatched junction bases numbered 10, after V lost 6 bases and J lost 5 bases. The germline V gene has CDR1 SEHNR and CDR2 FQNEAQ (reference sequence). The CDR3 contains 15 residues. The CDR3 nucleotides read TGTGCCAGCAGGGGAGACAGGGTCGCTCACAATGAGCAGTTCTTC. Its translation: CASRGDRVAHNEQFF.

The chain has TRBV5-1 and TRBJ2-3; D may be TRBD1 or TRBD2 (5 bases each). V was clipped by 0 bases and J by 0 bases, with 8 bases between them. Germline V gives CDR1 SGHRS, CDR2 YFSETQ. This CDR3 region has 15 residues. The CDR3 DNA is TGCGCCAGCAGCTTGGCGGGGCCTAGCACAGATACGCAGTATTTT. This encodes CASSLAGPSTDTQYF.

The chain links TRBV4-1 to TRBJ1-2, with D hard to call. The CDR3 covers 18 residues. Trimming pared 4 bases from V and 3 bases from J, leaving 24 bases between. The germline V gene has CDR1 MGHRA and CDR2 YSYEKL. CDR3 sequence reads: CASSPGRRAFEDYYGYTF. The CDR3 DNA reads as TGCGCCAGCAGCCCGGGGAGGCGGGCATTTGAGGATTACTATGGCTACACCTTC.

J is TRBJ2-1 and V is TRBV7-2; TRBD1 aligns across 7 bases. CDR1 is SGHTA, CDR2 FQGNSA, per germline. The junction had 9 bases not matched to a gene; V was cut back by 6 bases and J by 4 bases. This CDR3 has 15 amino acids. Here the CDR3 DNA reads TGTGCCAGCAGGAGGCCCGGGACAGAGTACAATGAGCAGTTCTTC. This gives the protein CASRRPGTEYNEQFF.

The chain employs TRBV25-1 and TRBJ2-1; 12 bases match TRBD2. Looked up from germline, CDR1 is MGHDK and CDR2 is SYGVNS. V was clipped by 2 bases and J by 9 bases; unmatched bases: 11. CDR3 length: 17 amino acids. The CDR3 sequence is CASSEGKGLAGRGEQFF. The CDR3 nucleotides read TGTGCCAGCAGTGAAGGAAAGGGACTAGCGGGCAGGGGTGAGCAGTTCTTC.

This clone was seen only a few times. V usage is TRBV5-1 and J usage is TRBJ1-1; D not certain. The germline gives CDR1 SGHRS, CDR2 YFSETQ. The V and J ends lost 0 bases and 1 base respectively, with 10 bases between them. The CDR3 runs to 15 residues. CDR3 DNA: TGCGCCAGCAGCTTGGGCTGGGGTGGGAACACTGAAGCTTTCTTT. It is translated as CASSLGWGGNTEAFF. Supplemented by reference TRBV5-1 and TRBJ1-1, the full variable domain reads KAGVTQTPRYLIKTRGQQVTLSCSPISGHRSVSWYQQTPGQGLQFLFEYFSETQRNKGNFPGRFSGRQFSNSRSEMNVSTLELGDSALYLCASSLGWGGNTEAFFGQGTRLTVV.

The chain joins TRBV6-1 to TRBJ1-6; D may be TRBD1 (6 bases). With 4 bases removed from V and 6 bases from J, the gap between germline ends came to 13 bases. The CDR3 contains 15 residues. Germline V gene data show CDR1 as MNHNS and CDR2 as SASEGT. The CDR3 spells CASSAGGRSNSPLHF. The CDR3 nucleotides read TGTGCCAGCAGTGCGGGGGGCCGGAGTAATTCACCCCTCCACTTT.

This chain uses TRBV6-5 with TRBJ1-6; 7 bases fit TRBD1. V shed 6 bases and J 10 bases; nucleotides not matched to a gene: 6. The germline gives CDR1 MNHEY, CDR2 SVGAGI. This CDR3 is 13 amino acids long. The CDR3 sequence is CASSQGGHSPLHF. In DNA form, the CDR3 reads TGTGCCAGCAGCCAGGGGGGTCACTCACCCCTCCACTTT.

The chain combines TRBV19 with TRBJ1-1; 7 bases align to TRBD1. Germline CDR1 LNHDA, CDR2 SQIVND (reference sequence). This CDR3 is built from 14 residues. The trim removed 8 bases at V and 10 bases at J, leaving 16 bases unmatched. CDR3 residues: CASLPGDSERGAFF. Here the CDR3 DNA reads TGTGCCAGTCTCCCGGGGGACAGCGAACGAGGAGCTTTCTTT.

The chain recombines TRBV7-9 with TRBJ2-1; D might be TRBD1 (5 bases). Germline V gene sequence: CDR1 SEHNR, CDR2 FQNEAQ (reference sequence). V was cut by 6 bases and J by 9 bases, with 24 bases left in between. This CDR3 is built from 16 residues. The CDR3 DNA sequence: TGTGCCAGCAGTAGAGACTCGGCAGGGAAAGAAGTTGAGCAGTTCTTC. Amino acids: CASSRDSAGKEVEQFF.

V gene TRBV7-9 combines with J gene TRBJ2-6; D not certain. Trimming took off 5 bases at V and 0 bases at J, with 11 bases between the two ends. Germline V lookup: CDR1 SEHNR, CDR2 FQNEAQ (reference sequence). The CDR3 sequence is 16 residues long. The CDR3 sequence: CASSGRPSSGANVLTF. CDR3 DNA sequence: TGTGCCAGCAGCGGGCGACCGAGCTCTGGGGCCAACGTCCTGACTTTC. Variable domain in full (rest from reference TRBV7-9 and TRBJ2-6): DTGVSQNPRHKITKRGQNVTFRCDPISEHNRLYWYRQTLGQGPEFLTYFQNEAQLEKSRLLSDRFSAERPKGSFSTLEIQRTEQGDSAMYLCASSGRPSSGANVLTFGAGSRLTVL.